One and the same sample provided the 25 T cell receptor beta chains below, sequenced in a study of OX40 agonist ivuxolimab in advanced cancers. Sequencing used immunoSEQ multiplex PCR; TCRdb keeps in-frame clones, though not all of them. The table shows approximately 50,000 clones, with approximately 93% occurring only once. The source material was CD4+ or CD8+ T cells sorted from blood, sampled in a trial of the OX40 agonist ivuxolimab. These receptors originate from an adult with an advanced solid tumor such as melanoma, head and neck, liver or kidney cancer.

CDR3 residues: CASSPDRGGEKLFF. The CDR3 DNA is TGTGCCAGCAGCCCGGACAGAGGAGGTGAAAAACTGTTTTTT. This chain uses TRBV7-6 with TRBJ1-4; D might be TRBD1 (6 bases). This CDR3 spans 14 amino acids. Per the germline V gene, CDR1 is SGHVS and CDR2 is FNYEAQ. V was trimmed by 5 bases and J by 7 bases, leaving 14 bases between them.

The rearrangement joins TRBV7-9 to TRBJ2-1, with D maybe TRBD1 (5 bases). The CDR3 contains 15 residues. Trimming removed 1 base from V and 4 bases from J, with 11 bases in between. The germline V gene has CDR1 SEHNR and CDR2 FQNEAQ (reference sequence). The CDR3 sequence: CASSLGQGAYNEQFF. The CDR3 DNA sequence: TGTGCCAGCAGCTTAGGCCAGGGCGCTTACAATGAGCAGTTCTTC. Full variable domain (outside the CDR3, taken from reference TRBV7-9 and TRBJ2-1): DTGVSQNPRHKITKRGQNVTFRCDPISEHNRLYWYRQTLGQGPEFLTYFQNEAQLEKSRLLSDRFSAERPKGSFSTLEIQRTEQGDSAMYLCASSLGQGAYNEQFFGPGTRLTVL.

This clone was seen only a few times. CDR3 region: CASSFQGGRELFF. CDR3 coding DNA: TGCGCCAGCAGCTTTCAGGGGGGAAGAGAACTGTTTTTT. The chain combines TRBV5-1 with TRBJ1-4; TRBD1 matches at 7 bases. The CDR3 runs 13 residues. Germline V gene sequence: CDR1 SGHRS, CDR2 YFSETQ. The V and J ends lost 2 bases and 12 bases, in that order; junction bases with no gene match: 7.

This chain links TRBV29-1 with TRBJ1-5; D not resolved. The CDR3 covers 13 residues. The V gene lost 1 base and the J gene lost 2 bases, with 6 bases spanning the gap. Per germline, CDR1 SQVTM and CDR2 ANQGSEA. The CDR3 here is CSVEGGGNQPQHF. For the CDR3, the DNA is TGCAGCGTTGAAGGAGGAGGCAATCAGCCCCAGCATTTT. The full variable domain, with the rest looked up from reference TRBV29-1 and TRBJ1-5, is SAVISQKPSRDICQRGTSLTIQCQVDSQVTMMFWYRQQPGQSLTLIATANQGSEATYESGFVIDKFPISRPNLTFSTLTVSNMSPEDSSIYLCSVEGGGNQPQHFGDGTRLSIL.

The chain carries TRBV7-2 and TRBJ2-5, with TRBD2 matching 7 bases. Trimming took 7 bases from V and 1 from J; bases not matched to a gene: 9. The CDR3 has 15 residues. CDR1 and CDR2 from the germline V gene are SGHTA and FQGNSA. CDR3 loop: CASTSLGGGQETQYF. As DNA, the CDR3 is TGTGCCAGCACCTCACTGGGGGGGGGCCAAGAGACCCAGTACTTC. The variable domain in full, completed from reference TRBV7-2 and TRBJ2-5, reads GAGVSQSPSNKVTEKGKDVELRCDPISGHTALYWYRQSLGQGLEFLIYFQGNSAPDKSGLPSDRFSAERTGGSVSTLTIQRTQQEDSAVYLCASTSLGGGQETQYFGPGTRLLVL.

The chain employs TRBV4-1 and TRBJ1-2; D might be TRBD1 (5 bases). Germline CDR1 and CDR2: MGHRA and YSYEKL. The ends were cut back, 0 bases at V and 4 bases at J, with 15 bases in the middle. The CDR3 has 16 residues. The DNA of the CDR3 is TGCGCCAGCAGCCAAGATCGCGCCGACAGCTTCTATGGCTACACCTTC. Protein product: CASSQDRADSFYGYTF.

The chain is built from TRBV27 and TRBJ2-1; D not certain. The V and J ends lost 7 bases and 4 bases respectively, with 5 bases between them. This CDR3 region has 11 residues. Germline V lookup: CDR1 MNHEY, CDR2 SMNVEV (reference sequence). Here the CDR3 DNA reads TGTGCCAGCACAAAGTACAATGAGCAGTTCTTC. Amino acid sequence: CASTKYNEQFF.

The chain uses TRBV28 and TRBJ1-2; tentative D call: TRBD1 (5 bases). The CDR3 sequence is 16 residues long. Germline-derived CDR1 and CDR2 are MDHEN and SYDVKM. V gave up 6 bases and J gave up 7 bases, with 24 bases separating them. The CDR3 protein is CASRGTGSLVYGGYTF. In DNA, the CDR3 is TGTGCCAGCAGGGGAACAGGCTCACTTGTATACGGTGGCTACACCTTC.

CDR3 sequence: CARRGRCLAKNIQYF. The CDR3 nucleotides are TGTGCAAGACGGGGCCGCTGTTTAGCCAAAAACATTCAGTACTTC. This chain joins TRBV12-2 and TRBJ2-4. TRBV12-2 is classified as a pseudogene. This CDR3 comprises 15 residues.

The chain carries TRBV6-6 and TRBJ2-5, with a tentative D call TRBD2 (5 bases). Trimming left V 2 bases short and J 4 bases short, with 11 bases between. Germline-derived CDR1 and CDR2 are MNHNY and SVGAGI (reference sequence). The CDR3 length is 14 residues. CDR3 protein: CASSYPGRRETQYF. The DNA for the CDR3 is TGTGCCAGCAGTTACCCGGGAAGGAGAGAGACCCAGTACTTC.

CDR3 sequence reads: CAISESHEQYF. The CDR3 DNA follows: TGTGCCATCAGTGAGTCCCACGAGCAGTACTTC. This rearrangement joins TRBV10-3 to TRBJ2-7; D is unresolved. This CDR3 is built from 11 residues. CDR1 is ENHRY and CDR2 is SYGVKD in the germline V gene. V was pared by 0 bases and J by 5 bases, with 2 bases between.

The chain joins TRBV4-3 to TRBJ1-3; possibly TRBD1 for D (6 bases). The CDR3 runs 15 residues. CDR1 and CDR2 (germline): LGHNA, YSLEER. Trimming took off 1 base at V and 4 bases at J, with 11 bases between the two ends. The CDR3 loop is CASSQGTALGNTIYF. The CDR3 DNA follows: TGCGCCAGCAGCCAAGGGACAGCCTTGGGAAACACCATATATTTT.

J is TRBJ2-1 and V is TRBV13; TRBD2 matches 10 bases. The CDR3 consists of 14 residues. Germline CDR1 and CDR2: PRHDT and FYEKMQ (reference sequence). V lost 7 bases, J lost 6 bases, and 6 bases stayed unmatched. The CDR3 sequence: CASTAGLAINEQFF. The CDR3 DNA follows: TGTGCCAGCACTGCGGGACTAGCGATCAATGAGCAGTTCTTC.

V usage is TRBV11-2 and J usage is TRBJ2-7; TRBD2 matches 9 bases. This CDR3 has 15 amino acids. V lost 3 bases to trimming and J lost 5 bases; unmatched junction nucleotides: 8. Germline CDR1 and CDR2: SGHAT and FQNNGV. CDR3 sequence (DNA): TGTGCCAGCAGCTTTCGACTAGCGGAGCAGGACGAGCAGTACTTC. It is translated as CASSFRLAEQDEQYF.

This clone occurred once. V gene TRBV6-6 combines with J gene TRBJ2-2; maybe TRBD2 (6 bases). CDR3 length: 15 residues. Germline CDR1 is MNHNY and CDR2 is SVGAGI (reference sequence). The ends were cut back, 4 bases at V and 5 bases at J, with 14 bases in the middle. The CDR3 sequence: CASSSKRVLTGELFF. The CDR3 DNA reads as TGTGCCAGCAGTTCAAAGCGGGTGTTGACCGGGGAGCTGTTTTTT.

This rearrangement joins TRBV28 to TRBJ1-1, with 7 bases lining up with TRBD1. Unmatched junction bases numbered 8, after V lost 5 bases and J lost 5 bases. In germline, CDR1 is MDHEN, CDR2 SYDVKM. The CDR3 is made up of 14 amino acids. The CDR3 spells CASSPRQGGTEAFF. The CDR3 DNA follows: TGTGCCAGCAGTCCCAGACAGGGTGGGACTGAAGCTTTCTTT. The full variable domain, in which reference TRBV28 and TRBJ1-1 provide the parts outside the CDR3, is DVKVTQSSRYLVKRTGEKVFLECVQDMDHENMFWYRQDPGLGLRLIYFSYDVKMKEKGDIPEGYSVSREKKERFSLILESASTNQTSMYLCASSPRQGGTEAFFGQGTRLTVV.

The chain links TRBV7-8 to TRBJ2-1; no clear D. CDR1 and CDR2 from the germline V gene are SGHVS and FQNEAQ. The ends were cut back, 1 base at V and 0 bases at J, with 10 bases in the middle. CDR3 length: 16 amino acids. CDR3 sequence reads: CASSLELRSSYNEQFF. The CDR3 DNA reads as TGTGCCAGCAGCTTAGAACTTCGGAGCTCCTACAATGAGCAGTTCTTC. Combining the CDR3 with reference TRBV7-8 and TRBJ2-1 gives the whole variable domain GAGVSQSPRYKVAKRGQDVALRCDPISGHVSLFWYQQALGQGPEFLTYFQNEAQLDKSGLPSDRFFAERPEGSVSTLKIQRTQQEDSAVYLCASSLELRSSYNEQFFGPGTRLTVL.

This sequence joins TRBV7-9 and TRBJ2-7; maybe TRBD2 (6 bases). Germline assignment: CDR1 SEHNR and CDR2 FQNEAQ (reference sequence). This CDR3 has 13 amino acids. V was clipped by 5 bases and J by 6 bases, with 14 bases between them. The DNA for the CDR3 is TGTGCCAGCAGCCTTCGGCGGGAAAGCGAGCAGTACTTC. Translation gives CASSLRRESEQYF.

This clone was detected once. V usage is TRBV6-4 and J usage is TRBJ1-1; 7 bases fit TRBD1. The ends lost 6 bases at V and 2 bases at J; junction bases unmatched: 9. This CDR3 contains 15 residues. Per the germline V gene, CDR1 is MRHNA and CDR2 is SNTAGT. CDR3 nucleotide sequence: TGTGCCAGCAGACCCAGGGACAGTTTAAACACTGAAGCTTTCTTT. Translating gives CASRPRDSLNTEAFF.

The gene calls are TRBV14 and TRBJ2-6; TRBD1 or TRBD2 may be the D gene (6 bases each). The CDR3 has 18 amino acids. Trimming pared 0 bases from V and 0 bases from J, leaving 12 bases between. Germline CDR1 is SGHDN and CDR2 is FVKESK. The CDR3 spells CASSQDRGPGSGANVLTF. The CDR3 DNA follows: TGTGCCAGCAGCCAAGATCGGGGGCCCGGCTCTGGGGCCAACGTCCTGACTTTC.

The chain is built from TRBV7-9 and TRBJ2-1; D ambiguous. The CDR3 sequence is 12 residues long. Germline-derived CDR1 and CDR2 are SEHNR and FQNEAQ (reference sequence). The V gene lost 1 base and the J gene lost 7 bases, with 5 bases spanning the gap. The CDR3 protein is CASSLDVNEQFF. The CDR3 region has the DNA TGTGCCAGCAGCTTAGACGTGAATGAGCAGTTCTTC.

The chain is built from TRBV5-6 and TRBJ2-5; 7 nucleotides align to TRBD2. Trimming cost V 0 bases and J 5 bases; bases outside gene matches: 7. This CDR3 comprises 15 residues. Germline V lookup: CDR1 SGHDT, CDR2 YYEEEE. The DNA for the CDR3 is TGTGCCAGCAGCTTGGTAGGGAGGGCGGGTGAGACCCAGTACTTC. Translated, it gives CASSLVGRAGETQYF.

The rearrangement joins TRBV7-9 to TRBJ2-2; D is uncertain. V was shortened by 2 bases and J by 7 bases, with 8 bases between the two germline ends. The CDR3 has 13 residues. Germline lookup yields CDR1 SEHNR and CDR2 FQNEAQ (reference sequence). This CDR3 is CASSLSLGGELFF. The CDR3 DNA is TGTGCCAGCAGCTTATCCCTCGGCGGGGAGCTGTTTTTT. Full variable domain (missing parts from reference TRBV7-9 and TRBJ2-2): DTGVSQNPRHKITKRGQNVTFRCDPISEHNRLYWYRQTLGQGPEFLTYFQNEAQLEKSRLLSDRFSAERPKGSFSTLEIQRTEQGDSAMYLCASSLSLGGELFFGEGSRLTVL.

This clone was recorded only once. The V and J genes are TRBV6-5 and TRBJ2-7, with D hard to call. The germline V and J ends were trimmed by 0 bases and 0 bases, with 6 bases remaining between them. This CDR3 comprises 14 residues. The germline V gene has CDR1 MNHEY and CDR2 SVGAGI. CDR3 sequence: CASSYSQPSYEQYF. The CDR3 nucleotides are TGTGCCAGCAGTTACTCCCAGCCCTCCTACGAGCAGTACTTC.

This clone is termed medium-sized. V usage is TRBV5-4 and J usage is TRBJ2-7, with 7 bases aligning to TRBD2. V shed 9 bases, J shed 3 bases, and the junction held 9 bases outside the gene matches. The CDR3 is 13 residues long. Germline assignment: CDR1 SGHNT and CDR2 YYREEE (reference sequence). Here the CDR3 reads CATSSREYYEQYF. CDR3 coding DNA: TGTGCCACCTCCTCGCGGGAGTACTACGAGCAGTACTTC.